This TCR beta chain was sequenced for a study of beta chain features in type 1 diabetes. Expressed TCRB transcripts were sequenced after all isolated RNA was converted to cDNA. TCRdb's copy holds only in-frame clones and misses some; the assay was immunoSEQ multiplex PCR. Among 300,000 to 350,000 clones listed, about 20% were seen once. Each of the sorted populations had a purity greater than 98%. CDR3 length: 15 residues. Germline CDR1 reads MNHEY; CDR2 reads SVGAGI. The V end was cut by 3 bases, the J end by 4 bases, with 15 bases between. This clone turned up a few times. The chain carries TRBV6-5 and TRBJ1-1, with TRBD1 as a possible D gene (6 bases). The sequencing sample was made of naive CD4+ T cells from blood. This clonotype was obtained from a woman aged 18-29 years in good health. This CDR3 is CASSYLGQGTTEAFF. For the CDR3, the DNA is TGTGCCAGCAGTTATTTAGGGCAGGGGACCACTGAAGCTTTCTTT.